This is a list of T cell receptor beta chains from one sample in a study of blood T cell repertoires in COVID-19. The repertoire was sequenced with immunoSEQ multiplex PCR; TCRdb's copy has only in-frame clones and lacks some. Altogether some 94,000 clones are present, about nine tenths being singletons, with the ten largest covering roughly 1.1%. Sequencing used peripheral blood. Receptor source: a human donor in a cohort sampled during active COVID-19. CDR3s include the opening cysteine and the closing phenylalanine or tryptophan. D genes are given only for firm matches. Clone size is stated in some rows and not others, as once, few, many or a class when expanded.

J,D,size,V,CDR3,DNA
TRBJ1-2,.,.,TRBV27,CASSLVQGGNYGYTF,TGTGCCAGCAGTTTAGTGCAGGGTGGAAACTATGGCTACACCTTC
TRBJ1-1,.,.,TRBV4-1,CASSQDRVNTEAFF,TGCGCCAGCAGCCAAGATAGAGTGAACACTGAAGCTTTCTTT
TRBJ2-1,.,.,TRBV14,CASSQGRGEQFF,TGTGCCAGCAGCCAAGGAAGGGGAGAGCAGTTCTTC
TRBJ2-5,.,.,TRBV25-1,CASSEHGQLETQYF,TGTGCCAGCAGTGAACACGGACAGTTGGAGACCCAGTACTTC
TRBJ2-6,.,.,TRBV18,CASSGDSSGANVLTF,TGTGCCAGCTCAGGCGACAGCTCTGGGGCCAACGTCCTGACTTTC
TRBJ2-7,.,once,TRBV6-5,CASRRSGLRSYEQYF,TGTGCCAGCAGAAGGTCAGGGCTTCGCTCCTACGAGCAGTACTTC
TRBJ2-1,.,.,TRBV3-1/TRBV3-2,CASSTQVGAPEAPSSYNEQFF,TGTGCCAGCAGCACTCAAGTGGGTGCGCCAGAAGCGCCGAGCTCCTACAATGAGCAGTTCTTC
TRBJ2-2,.,.,TRBV28,CASSLFPGQTTGELFF,TGTGCCAGCAGTTTATTCCCGGGACAAACAACCGGGGAGCTGTTTTTT
TRBJ1-6,TRBD1,.,TRBV27,CASSISGGGPLHF,TGTGCCAGCAGTATCTCAGGGGGCGGACCCCTCCACTTT
TRBJ1-4,.,.,TRBV7-2,CASSSTPGEKLFF,TGTGCCAGCAGCTCGACCCCGGGTGAAAAACTGTTTTTT
TRBJ2-2,.,.,TRBV28,CASDPRGSNTGELFF,TGTGCCAGCGACCCCAGGGGTTCGAACACCGGGGAGCTGTTTTTT
TRBJ1-3,TRBD1,few,TRBV19,CASTSLNRGRSGNTIYF,TGTGCCAGCACTTCTCTTAACAGGGGAAGGTCCGGAAACACCATATATTTT
TRBJ2-1,TRBD2,.,TRBV11-3,CASSLGLAGVHEQFF,TGTGCCAGCAGCTTAGGGCTAGCGGGAGTGCATGAGCAGTTCTTC
TRBJ2-5,.,.,TRBV27,CASSPGSSPREETQYF,TGTGCCAGCAGCCCAGGTTCTAGCCCTCGAGAGGAGACCCAGTACTTC
TRBJ2-1,.,.,TRBV7-9,CASSSVQLRDNLNEQFF,TGTGCCAGCAGCTCAGTACAGCTCCGAGACAACCTCAATGAGCAGTTCTTC
TRBJ2-3,.,few,TRBV7-6,CASSLEPEDTQYF,TGTGCCAGCAGCTTAGAACCAGAAGATACGCAGTATTTT
TRBJ1-1,.,.,TRBV28,CASSRGGVGNTEAFF,TGTGCCAGCAGCCGCGGAGGGGTGGGGAACACTGAAGCTTTCTTT
TRBJ1-1,TRBD1,.,TRBV6-5,CASNPNRGGTEAFF,TGTGCCAGCAACCCTAACAGGGGCGGCACTGAAGCTTTCTTT
TRBJ2-3,.,.,TRBV24-1,CATTRGDTDTQYF,TGTGCCACCACCAGGGGAGACACAGATACGCAGTATTTT
TRBJ2-7,TRBD2,.,TRBV29-1,CSVRRSGRAPEQYF,TGCAGCGTTAGGAGGAGCGGGAGAGCACCCGAGCAGTACTTC
TRBJ2-5,.,.,TRBV7-9,CASNEGGNQETQYF,TGTGCCAGCAATGAGGGAGGCAATCAAGAGACCCAGTACTTC
TRBJ1-5,.,.,TRBV27,CASSSKGDQPQHF,TGTGCCAGCAGTTCCAAGGGGGATCAGCCCCAGCATTTT
TRBJ1-1,TRBD1,.,TRBV7-2,CASSPEDRGGMNTEAFF,TGTGCCAGCAGCCCCGAGGACAGGGGCGGGATGAACACTGAAGCTTTCTTT
TRBJ2-1,TRBD2,.,TRBV7-2,CASSSRLAGTNEQFF,TGTGCCAGCAGCTCGAGACTAGCGGGTACCAATGAGCAGTTCTTC
TRBJ1-4,.,.,TRBV2,CASSPGRRATNEKLFF,TGTGCCAGCAGTCCGGGTCGTCGGGCAACTAATGAAAAACTGTTTTTT
TRBJ2-3,.,few,TRBV10-2,CASSEFPRGLHTDTQYF,TGCGCCAGCAGTGAGTTTCCTCGCGGATTACACACAGATACGCAGTATTTT
TRBJ1-1,TRBD1,.,TRBV28,CASSRYSSGGAGLEAFF,TGTGCCAGCAGTCGATACTCTTCAGGGGGCGCAGGTCTCGAAGCTTTCTTT
TRBJ2-1,TRBD2,once,TRBV6-6,CASSREGASGSSYNEQFF,TGTGCCAGCAGCCGAGAAGGGGCTAGCGGGAGCTCCTACAATGAGCAGTTCTTC
TRBJ2-7,.,.,TRBV9,CASSPSWGGRGGEQYF,TGTGCCAGCAGCCCCTCTTGGGGCGGACGCGGTGGAGAGCAGTACTTC
TRBJ2-2,TRBD2,.,TRBV5-5,CASSLGTSYTGELFF,TGTGCCAGCAGCTTGGGGACTAGTTACACCGGGGAGCTGTTTTTT
TRBJ1-6,.,.,TRBV12-3/TRBV12-4,CASSPSGFTLHF,TGTGCCAGCAGCCCCTCGGGATTCACCCTCCACTTT
TRBJ2-1,TRBD2,.,TRBV5-1,CASSFHSGSSSYNEQFF,TGCGCCAGCAGCTTCCATAGCGGGAGCAGCTCCTACAATGAGCAGTTCTTC
TRBJ2-1,.,.,TRBV28,CASRASVPHEQFF,TGTGCCAGCCGGGCTAGCGTCCCTCATGAGCAGTTCTTC
TRBJ1-4,.,.,TRBV27,CASAIRGLPNEKLFF,TGTGCCAGTGCGATAAGGGGTCTCCCTAATGAAAAACTGTTTTTT
TRBJ1-3,.,.,TRBV5-8,CASLGGYLSGNTIYF,TGTGCCAGCCTTGGAGGGTATCTCTCTGGAAACACCATATATTTT
TRBJ1-1,TRBD1,.,TRBV13,CASSRVRGTGDTEAFF,TGTGCCAGCAGCCGAGTCCGGGGGACAGGGGACACTGAAGCTTTCTTT
TRBJ1-4,TRBD1,.,TRBV3-1/TRBV3-2,CASSHRGTNEKLFF,TGTGCCAGCAGCCACAGGGGGACTAATGAAAAACTGTTTTTT
TRBJ2-7,TRBD1,.,TRBV5-1,CASSIRGNDEQYF,TGCGCCAGCAGCATCAGGGGGAATGACGAGCAGTACTTC
TRBJ1-5,.,.,TRBV27,CASRYTAGNQPQHF,TGTGCCAGCAGATATACGGCAGGGAATCAGCCCCAGCATTTT
TRBJ2-1,TRBD2,.,TRBV4-2,CASSQVQTGTSGYNEQFF,TGTGCCAGCAGCCAAGTACAGACCGGGACTAGCGGTTACAATGAGCAGTTCTTC
TRBJ1-1,.,.,TRBV7-9,CASSSLSNTEAFF,TGTGCCAGCAGCTCCCTTAGTAACACTGAAGCTTTCTTT
TRBJ2-3,.,once,TRBV28,CASSFGESFTDTQYF,TGTGCCAGCAGTTTTGGGGAGTCTTTCACAGATACGCAGTATTTT